This is a list of T cell receptor beta chains from one sample in a study of T cell responses to AZD1222 COVID-19 vaccine. Profiling relied on immunoSEQ multiplex PCR, and the TCRdb table lists in-frame clones only, not all of them. The repertoire holds 85,000 or so clones, with 85% to 95% as singletons. Sequences were derived from peripheral blood, sampled 28 days after the second AZD1222 dose. The source is an adult who received the AZD1222 COVID-19 vaccine. The CDR3 runs from the conserved cysteine through the conserved F or W. Fields, in order: V gene, D gene, J gene, clone size, CDR3 protein, CDR3 DNA. D genes are given only for firm matches. Clone size is not always given. Where it is, it says once, few, many or a class for expanded clones.

TRBV30	-	TRBJ1-2	-	CAWSVLGPYGYTF	TGTGCCTGGAGTGTACTTGGCCCCTATGGCTACACCTTC
TRBV7-9	-	TRBJ1-2	-	CASSPGVTQDGTNYGYTF	TGTGCCAGCAGCCCCGGCGTGACCCAGGACGGTACTAACTATGGCTACACCTTC
TRBV5-1	-	TRBJ1-4	-	CASSLSQRNEKLFF	TGCGCCAGCAGCTTGAGCCAGCGTAATGAAAAACTGTTTTTT
TRBV28	TRBD1	TRBJ2-7	-	CASRQGYYEQYF	TGTGCCAGCCGACAGGGGTACTACGAGCAGTACTTC
TRBV19	TRBD1	TRBJ2-5	-	CASSMGQPYQETQYF	TGTGCCAGTAGTATGGGACAGCCCTATCAAGAGACCCAGTACTTC
TRBV28	-	TRBJ1-2	-	CASMGGAYYGYTF	TGTGCCAGCATGGGGGGGGCATACTATGGCTACACCTTC
TRBV13	-	TRBJ2-3	-	CASSLRGSTDTQYF	TGTGCCAGCAGCTTAAGAGGGTCCACAGATACGCAGTATTTT
TRBV4-1	TRBD1	TRBJ1-5	-	CASSHRQGGSNQPQHF	TGCGCCAGCAGCCATCGACAGGGCGGTAGCAATCAGCCCCAGCATTTT
TRBV24-1	TRBD2	TRBJ2-1	-	CATSPGSGMANEQFF	TGTGCCACCTCACCAGGGAGCGGGATGGCAAATGAGCAGTTCTTC
TRBV5-6	-	TRBJ1-1	-	CASSLVRARNTEAFF	TGTGCCAGCAGCTTGGTTAGGGCCAGGAACACTGAAGCTTTCTTT
TRBV2	-	TRBJ1-4	-	CATPRSGTVNEKLFF	TGTGCCACGCCAAGGTCGGGGACGGTGAATGAAAAACTGTTTTTT
TRBV28	-	TRBJ1-5	-	CASSLWGEVGNQPQHF	TGTGCCAGCAGTTTATGGGGGGAGGTCGGCAATCAGCCCCAGCATTTT
TRBV11-2	TRBD1	TRBJ1-2	once	CASTMTGRYGYTF	TGTGCCAGCACCATGACAGGGCGCTATGGCTACACCTTC
TRBV15	-	TRBJ1-5	-	CATSPRQGFNQPQHF	TGTGCCACCAGCCCCCGGCAGGGATTCAATCAGCCCCAGCATTTT
TRBV6-1	-	TRBJ1-5	-	CASSELVLHF	TGTGCCAGCAGTGAATTGGTATTGCATTTT
TRBV10-3	-	TRBJ2-7	-	CAISPGPQDEQYF	TGTGCCATCAGCCCGGGACCGCAAGACGAGCAGTACTTC
TRBV6-5	-	TRBJ1-1	-	CASSPGTRNTEAFF	TGTGCCAGCAGTCCCGGGACAAGGAACACTGAAGCTTTCTTT
TRBV29-1	-	TRBJ1-2	-	CSHVGAGVDGYTF	TGCAGTCATGTGGGGGCAGGGGTCGATGGCTACACCTTC
TRBV5-4	-	TRBJ2-3	once	CASSPVWYTDTQYF	TGTGCCAGCAGCCCCGTGTGGTACACAGATACGCAGTATTTT
TRBV2	-	TRBJ2-3	few	CASSAEGTDTQYF	TGTGCCAGCAGTGCGGAGGGCACAGATACGCAGTATTTT
TRBV7-3	TRBD1	TRBJ2-1	-	CASSFGWDRDNEQFF	TGTGCCAGCAGCTTTGGCTGGGACAGGGACAATGAGCAGTTCTTC
TRBV5-1	TRBD2	TRBJ2-7	-	CASSLGAGPSSYEQYF	TGCGCCAGCAGCTTAGGAGCGGGGCCGAGCTCCTACGAGCAGTACTTC
TRBV12-3/TRBV12-4	-	TRBJ1-4	-	CASRRGAREKLFF	TGTGCCAGCAGAAGGGGGGCGAGGGAAAAACTGTTTTTT
TRBV27	TRBD1	TRBJ1-2	few	CASSSTGGGYGYTF	TGTGCCAGCAGTTCCACAGGGGGCGGGTATGGCTACACCTTC
TRBV5-1	TRBD1	TRBJ1-2	-	CASSLDPHRGTYGYTF	TGCGCCAGCAGCTTGGACCCCCACAGGGGGACCTATGGCTACACCTTC
TRBV15	-	TRBJ1-5	-	CATSRDLGLGQPQHF	TGTGCCACCAGCAGAGATCTGGGATTAGGTCAGCCCCAGCATTTT
TRBV27	-	TRBJ1-2	-	CASSSTSGDYGYTF	TGTGCCAGCAGTTCGACGTCAGGGGACTATGGCTACACCTTC
TRBV19	TRBD1	TRBJ2-2	-	CASSAFGTGSSGELFF	TGTGCCAGTAGTGCCTTTGGGACAGGGTCATCCGGGGAGCTGTTTTTT
TRBV10-2	TRBD1	TRBJ1-2	-	CASKDRESYGYTF	TGCGCCAGCAAAGACAGGGAGAGCTATGGCTACACCTTC
TRBV7-9	-	TRBJ2-1	-	CASSPRWGYSYNEQFF	TGTGCCAGCAGCCCTCGGTGGGGTTACTCCTACAATGAGCAGTTCTTC
TRBV9	-	TRBJ2-7	-	CASSVGWGLSYEQYF	TGTGCCAGCAGCGTAGGTTGGGGACTCTCCTACGAGCAGTACTTC
TRBV6-2/TRBV6-3	-	TRBJ1-1	-	CASSYTLNTEAFF	TGTGCCAGCAGTTATACATTGAACACTGAAGCTTTCTTT
TRBV30	-	TRBJ1-2	-	CAWTLSMGGGGDGYTF	TGTGCCTGGACTCTCTCAATGGGGGGTGGCGGTGACGGCTACACCTTC
TRBV7-2	-	TRBJ1-1	-	CASSKQRTDTEAFF	TGTGCCAGCAGTAAACAGAGGACGGACACTGAAGCTTTCTTT
TRBV7-3	-	TRBJ2-7	once	CASSSNLYEQYF	TGTGCCAGCAGCTCAAACCTTTACGAGCAGTACTTC
TRBV7-3	TRBD1	TRBJ2-3	once	CASSIQGMADTQYF	TGTGCCAGCAGCATACAGGGGATGGCAGATACGCAGTATTTT
TRBV10-2	-	TRBJ1-5	few	CATTPRPHNQPQHF	TGCGCCACGACCCCCAGGCCCCACAATCAGCCCCAGCATTTT
TRBV27	TRBD2	TRBJ2-3	-	CASSPRKRAGGDTQYF	TGTGCCAGCAGTCCCCGGAAGCGGGCGGGGGGGGATACGCAGTATTTT
TRBV6-4	-	TRBJ1-1	-	CASSVQGGVNTEAFF	TGTGCCAGCAGTGTCCAGGGAGGGGTAAACACTGAAGCTTTCTTT
TRBV11-2	TRBD1	TRBJ1-1	-	CASSPTGARRTSEAFF	TGTGCCAGCAGCCCCACAGGGGCGCGCCGCACATCTGAAGCTTTCTTT
TRBV11-2	-	TRBJ2-3	-	CASSLDRRGTDTQYF	TGTGCCAGCAGCTTAGATAGAAGAGGCACAGATACGCAGTATTTT
TRBV24-1	TRBD1	TRBJ1-5	-	CATSDGQGVFQPQHF	TGTGCCACCAGTGACGGACAGGGGGTCTTTCAGCCCCAGCATTTT
TRBV4-1	-	TRBJ1-3	-	CASSQDWVGSGNTIYF	TGCGCCAGCAGCCAAGATTGGGTAGGGTCTGGAAACACCATATATTTT
TRBV27	-	TRBJ1-2	-	CASSTRGGEYGYTF	TGTGCCAGCAGCACAAGGGGGGGCGAGTACGGCTACACCTTC
TRBV5-1	TRBD2	TRBJ2-1	-	CASSLGLAVSSYNEQFF	TGCGCCAGCAGCTTAGGCCTAGCGGTTTCCTCCTACAATGAGCAGTTCTTC
TRBV5-1	-	TRBJ1-1	-	CASTPGYTNTEAFF	TGCGCCAGCACCCCGGGATATACGAACACTGAAGCTTTCTTT
TRBV2	TRBD2	TRBJ2-7	-	CASSPGLAPSEQYF	TGTGCCAGCAGTCCGGGACTAGCGCCCTCCGAGCAGTACTTC
TRBV10-3	TRBD1	TRBJ2-7	-	CAIREQGSSYEQYF	TGTGCCATCAGAGAACAGGGGTCCTCCTACGAGCAGTACTTC
TRBV5-1	TRBD2	TRBJ2-7	-	CASSFSGSSYEQYF	TGCGCCAGCAGCTTTAGCGGGTCCTCCTACGAGCAGTACTTC
TRBV28	TRBD1	TRBJ1-3	-	CASREQGTGNTIYF	TGTGCCAGTCGGGAACAGGGGACTGGAAACACCATATATTTT
TRBV28	-	TRBJ2-5	-	CASSSRTGGETQYF	TGTGCCAGCAGTTCCCGGACAGGAGGGGAGACCCAGTACTTC
TRBV12-3/TRBV12-4	-	TRBJ2-1	-	CASVIGGPLFF	TGTGCCAGCGTCATTGGGGGGCCGCTTTTCTTC